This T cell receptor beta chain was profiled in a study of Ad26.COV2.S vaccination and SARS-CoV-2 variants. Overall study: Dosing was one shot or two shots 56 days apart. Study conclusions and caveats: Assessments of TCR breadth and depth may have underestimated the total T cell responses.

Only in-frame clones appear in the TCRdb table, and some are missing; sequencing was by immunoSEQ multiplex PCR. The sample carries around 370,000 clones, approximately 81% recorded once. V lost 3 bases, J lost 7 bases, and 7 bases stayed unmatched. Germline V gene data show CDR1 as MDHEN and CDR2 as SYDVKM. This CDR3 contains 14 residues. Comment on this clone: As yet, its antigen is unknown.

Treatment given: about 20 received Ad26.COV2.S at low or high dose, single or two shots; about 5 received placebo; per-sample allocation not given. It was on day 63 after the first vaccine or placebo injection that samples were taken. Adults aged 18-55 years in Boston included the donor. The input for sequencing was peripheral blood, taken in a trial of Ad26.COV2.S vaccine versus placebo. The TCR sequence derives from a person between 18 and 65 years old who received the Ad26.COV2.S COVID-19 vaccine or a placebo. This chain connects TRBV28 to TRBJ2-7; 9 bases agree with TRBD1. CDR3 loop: CASSLLQGAREQYF. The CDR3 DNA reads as TGTGCCAGCAGTTTGCTACAGGGGGCGAGGGAGCAGTACTTC.